Sequencing of this TCR beta chain was carried out in a study of blood T cell repertoires in COVID-19. The length of the CDR3 is 18 residues. V lost 1 base and J 6 bases, leaving 22 bases between the germline ends. Germline V lookup: CDR1 SGHNT, CDR2 YENEEA. Clones were sequenced by immunoSEQ multiplex PCR, and TCRdb holds only the in-frame ones, with some missing. The table lists about 270,000 clones, around 90% of them singletons. This clonotype was obtained from a man between 40 and 49 years old who had been exposed to COVID-19. This chain uses TRBV11-3 with TRBJ2-1, with a tentative D call TRBD2 (6 bases). Material: PBMCs or T cells enriched from blood (not recorded which). DNA for the CDR3: TGTGCCAGCAGCTTAGGGAGGGGCGCAGGGACGGGTTCCAATGAGCAGTTCTTC. Residues: CASSLGRGAGTGSNEQFF.